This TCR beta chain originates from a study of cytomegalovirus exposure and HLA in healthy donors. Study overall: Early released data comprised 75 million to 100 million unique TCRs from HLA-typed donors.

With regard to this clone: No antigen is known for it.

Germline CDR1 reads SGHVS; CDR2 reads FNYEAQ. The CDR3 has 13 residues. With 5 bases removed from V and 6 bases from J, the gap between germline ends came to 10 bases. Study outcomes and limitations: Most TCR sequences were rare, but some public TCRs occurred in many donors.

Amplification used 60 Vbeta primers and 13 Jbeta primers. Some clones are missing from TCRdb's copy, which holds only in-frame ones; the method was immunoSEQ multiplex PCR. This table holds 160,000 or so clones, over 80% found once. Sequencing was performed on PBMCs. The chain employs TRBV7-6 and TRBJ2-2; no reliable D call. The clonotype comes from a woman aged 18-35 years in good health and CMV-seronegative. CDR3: CASSPQVPGELFF. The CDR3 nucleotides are TGTGCCAGCAGCCCGCAGGTGCCCGGGGAGCTGTTTTTT.